This T cell receptor beta chain was recorded in a study of T cell responses to AZD1222 COVID-19 vaccine. Using immunoSEQ multiplex PCR, the repertoire was profiled, and TCRdb retains in-frame clones only, with some absent. The table lists approximately 150,000 clones, 90% to 95% of them singletons, with approximately 5% in the top ten. With 3 bases clipped from V and 1 base from J, the junction kept 4 bases outside the gene matches. The germline CDR1 and CDR2 sequences are SGHRS and YFSETQ. This CDR3 region has 16 residues. The clonotype originates from an adult in good health. The chain combines TRBV5-1 with TRBJ2-5, with TRBD2 identical over 12 bases. The input for sequencing was peripheral blood, taken on day 0 of AZD1222 vaccination. This chain's CDR3 is CASSSGLAGPQETQYF. In DNA form, the CDR3 reads TGCGCCAGCAGCTCGGGACTAGCGGGCCCCCAAGAGACCCAGTACTTC.